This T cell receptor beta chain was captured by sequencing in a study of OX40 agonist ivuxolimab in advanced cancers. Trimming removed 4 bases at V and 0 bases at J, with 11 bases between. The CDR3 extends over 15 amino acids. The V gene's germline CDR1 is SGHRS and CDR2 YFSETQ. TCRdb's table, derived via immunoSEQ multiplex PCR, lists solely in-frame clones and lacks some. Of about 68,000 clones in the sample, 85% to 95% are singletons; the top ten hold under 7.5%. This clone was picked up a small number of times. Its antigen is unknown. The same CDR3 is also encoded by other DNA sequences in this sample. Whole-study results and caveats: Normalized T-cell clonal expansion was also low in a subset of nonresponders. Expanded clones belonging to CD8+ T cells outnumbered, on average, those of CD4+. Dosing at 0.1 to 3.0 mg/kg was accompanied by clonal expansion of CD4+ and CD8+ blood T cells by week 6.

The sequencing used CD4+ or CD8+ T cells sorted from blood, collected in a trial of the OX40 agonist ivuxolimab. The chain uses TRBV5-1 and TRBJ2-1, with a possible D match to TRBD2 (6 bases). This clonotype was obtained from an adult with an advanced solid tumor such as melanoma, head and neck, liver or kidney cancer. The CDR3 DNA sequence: TGCGCCAGCAGCCCGGGGGATAGCTCCTACAATGAGCAGTTCTTC. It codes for CASSPGDSSYNEQFF.